This entry concerns a single TCR beta chain. Seattle enrolled patients during active infection and tracked them longitudinally. Clones were read by immunoSEQ multiplex PCR, and TCRdb kept only the in-frame ones, dropping some. The table shows under 70,000 clones, with around nine tenths occurring only once. This sample was included in a study of blood T cell repertoires in COVID-19. About the study: Sites across the United States, Italy and Spain contributed samples from acute and convalescent COVID-19. Nucleic acid was either cDNA or gDNA, and it came from T cells, B-cell-depleted T cells, or PBMCs.

Trimming took off 2 bases at V and 8 bases at J, with 9 bases between the two ends. The CDR3 has 12 amino acids. Looked up from germline, CDR1 is MNHEY and CDR2 is SVGAGI. This clonotype was obtained from a woman aged 55-70 years with COVID-19, enrolled during active disease. The chain couples TRBV6-5 to TRBJ1-1; TRBD1 is a possible D gene (5 bases). The sequencing sample was made of peripheral blood. The CDR3 DNA sequence: TGTGCCAGCAGTTACGGGCAGGGAGAAGCTTTCTTT. Translating it yields CASSYGQGEAFF.